These 25 T cell receptor beta chains originate from one sample sequenced in a study of cytomegalovirus exposure and HLA in healthy donors. Use of 60 Vbeta and 13 Jbeta primers characterized the PCR. Method: immunoSEQ multiplex PCR; TCRdb's copy keeps in-frame clones and lacks some. The sample includes more than 150,000 clones, around 86% of them seen just once. Sequencing was performed on PBMCs. These receptors all stem from a woman younger than 35 in good health and CMV-seronegative.

As for this clone: The junction shows a germline mismatch at one end, possibly a read error. The rearrangement links TRBV7-9 to TRBJ2-5, with 10 bases fitting TRBD1. The CDR3 runs to 15 residues. Germline V gene data show CDR1 as SEHNR and CDR2 as FQNEAQ (reference sequence). The CDR3 region is CSSSSGQGSKETQYF. DNA for the CDR3: TGTTCCAGCAGCTCGGGACAGGGGTCCAAAGAGACCCAGTACTTC.

This sequence joins TRBV6-5 and TRBJ2-3, with D perhaps TRBD2 (5 bases). Germline CDR1 is MNHEY and CDR2 is SVGAGI. V was pared by 5 bases and J by 1 base, with 13 bases between. This CDR3 is built from 15 residues. The CDR3 coding sequence is TGTGCCAGCAGTCCCCGAGAAGCGGGCACAGATACGCAGTATTTT. This encodes CASSPREAGTDTQYF.

This clone was seen more than once but under ten times. This chain joins TRBV5-1 and TRBJ1-1; TRBD1 matches 9 bases. Per germline, CDR1 SGHRS and CDR2 YFSETQ. The CDR3 covers 15 residues. V lost 2 bases to trimming and J lost 1 base; unmatched junction nucleotides: 3. The CDR3 DNA sequence: TGCGCCAGCAGCTTACAACAGGGGGCGAACACTGAAGCTTTCTTT. The encoded protein is CASSLQQGANTEAFF.

The J gene is TRBJ2-5, the V gene TRBV13, with D tentatively TRBD1 (5 bases). TRBJ2-7 matches the DNA end more closely, so the J call is doubtful. The CDR3 is made up of 11 amino acids. The germline gives CDR1 PRHDT, CDR2 FYEKMQ (reference sequence). DNA of the CDR3: TGTGCCAGCAGCTACCAGGGCGAGCAGTACTTC. Translation gives CASSYQGEQYF.

V is TRBV11-2 and J is TRBJ2-1; the D is unclear. Germline V gene sequence: CDR1 SGHAT, CDR2 FQNNGV. The V gene lost 4 bases and the J gene lost 4 bases, with 17 bases spanning the gap. The CDR3 is made up of 16 amino acids. The CDR3 nucleotides read TGTGCCAGCAGCTACCAAGCCGGAGATTCATACAATGAGCAGTTCTTC. This codes for CASSYQAGDSYNEQFF.

This chain uses TRBV29-1 with TRBJ2-7; D possibly corresponds to TRBD2 (6 bases). CDR1 and CDR2 (germline): SQVTM, ANQGSEA. V dropped 3 bases and J dropped 5 bases, with 17 bases sitting between them. CDR3 size: 14 residues. The CDR3 bases are TGCAGCGTTGAGGGGGGACGCCGGTGGGACGAGCAGTACTTC. It codes for CSVEGGRRWDEQYF.

DNA of the CDR3: TGTGCCAGCAGTTTATCAGACGCGGTCGCAGGGGGAAGAACCGGGGAGCTGTTTTTT. This encodes CASSLSDAVAGGRTGELFF. This chain uses TRBV28 with TRBJ2-2; 7 positions agree with TRBD1. The CDR3 covers 19 residues. V trimming: 1 base; J trimming: 5 bases; junction bases outside the gene matches: 16. CDR1 and CDR2 (germline): MDHEN, SYDVKM. Full variable domain (missing parts from reference TRBV28 and TRBJ2-2): DVKVTQSSRYLVKRTGEKVFLECVQDMDHENMFWYRQDPGLGLRLIYFSYDVKMKEKGDIPEGYSVSREKKERFSLILESASTNQTSMYLCASSLSDAVAGGRTGELFFGEGSRLTVL.

V and J are TRBV9 and TRBJ2-7; TRBD1 might be the D (6 bases). Germline lookup yields CDR1 SGDLS and CDR2 YYNGEE. V was pared by 0 bases and J by 5 bases, with 18 bases between. The CDR3 is 16 amino acids. This CDR3 reads CASSVAGAGSPNEQYF. CDR3 DNA sequence: TGTGCCAGCAGCGTAGCAGGGGCAGGCTCCCCCAACGAGCAGTACTTC.

The genes are TRBV5-1 and TRBJ2-1, with 7 nucleotides matching TRBD1. V was pared by 4 bases and J by 4 bases, with 8 bases of the junction left unmatched. Germline V lookup: CDR1 SGHRS, CDR2 YFSETQ. The CDR3 is made up of 15 amino acids. CDR3 in amino acids: CASSVGGGWYNEQFF. DNA of the CDR3: TGCGCCAGCAGCGTAGGGGGCGGGTGGTACAATGAGCAGTTCTTC. Full variable domain (outside the CDR3, taken from reference TRBV5-1 and TRBJ2-1): KAGVTQTPRYLIKTRGQQVTLSCSPISGHRSVSWYQQTPGQGLQFLFEYFSETQRNKGNFPGRFSGRQFSNSRSEMNVSTLELGDSALYLCASSVGGGWYNEQFFGPGTRLTVL.

This chain connects TRBV19 to TRBJ2-3; D gene ambiguous. The germline CDR1 and CDR2 sequences are LNHDA and SQIVND (reference sequence). The length of the CDR3 is 14 residues. V was pared by 3 bases and J by 0 bases, with 7 bases between. CDR3 loop: CASSIATSTDTQYF. The CDR3 region has the DNA TGTGCCAGTAGTATCGCCACTAGCACAGATACGCAGTATTTT.

The V gene is TRBV5-1, the J gene TRBJ2-3; D perhaps matches TRBD2 (5 bases). There are 15 residues in the CDR3. Germline V gene lookup returns CDR1 SGHRS and CDR2 YFSETQ. The V and J ends lost 1 base and 4 bases respectively, with 13 bases between them. The CDR3 nucleotides read TGCGCCAGCAGCTTGTCGGGGAGTTATGCAGATACGCAGTATTTT. Translating it yields CASSLSGSYADTQYF.

Worth noting for this clone: Other DNA sequences in the same sample also yield this CDR3. The chain combines TRBV5-1 with TRBJ2-5; 8 bases fit TRBD2. The CDR3 spans 15 residues. The ends lost 1 base at V and 4 bases at J; junction bases unmatched: 6. Germline V lookup: CDR1 SGHRS, CDR2 YFSETQ. CDR3 DNA sequence: TGCGCCAGCAGCTTGAACGGGGGGGCCGGAGAGACCCAGTACTTC. As protein: CASSLNGGAGETQYF.

The rearrangement links TRBV19 to TRBJ2-3, with D possibly being TRBD2 (5 bases). With 0 bases removed from V and 6 bases from J, the gap between germline ends came to 25 bases. The CDR3 covers 19 residues. Germline CDR1 and CDR2: LNHDA and SQIVND (reference sequence). CDR3 in DNA: TGTGCCAGTAGTATAGATCTTACTTTAACTAGTTCTCTCGATGATACGCAGTATTTT. Its translation is CASSIDLTLTSSLDDTQYF. Full variable domain (missing parts from reference TRBV19 and TRBJ2-3): DGGITQSPKYLFRKEGQNVTLSCEQNLNHDAMYWYRQDPGQGLRLIYYSQIVNDFQKGDIAEGYSVSREKKESFPLTVTSAQKNPTAFYLCASSIDLTLTSSLDDTQYFGPGTRLTVL.

The chain couples TRBV5-6 to TRBJ2-5; D remains ambiguous. Gene TRBJ2-7 matches the end of the DNA better, so the J call may be wrong. Germline CDR1 is SGHDT and CDR2 is YYEEEE. The CDR3 totals 14 residues. The DNA of the CDR3 is TGTGCCAGCAGCTTGGCCATCTTCTCCTACGAGCAGTACTTC. This sequence encodes CASSLAIFSYEQYF.

This rearrangement joins TRBV27 to TRBJ1-2, with TRBD1 matching over 8 bases. The ends lost 4 bases at V and 5 bases at J; junction bases unmatched: 9. From germline, CDR1 is MNHEY and CDR2 SMNVEV (reference sequence). This CDR3 is built from 15 residues. Here the CDR3 DNA reads TGTGCCAGCAGTTGGGCAGGGGGCGCGGCATATGGCTACACCTTC. Translation gives CASSWAGGAAYGYTF.

The V call is TRBV7-8, the J call TRBJ2-7; D is unresolved. Trimming took 4 bases from V and 3 from J, leaving 4 bases between them. CDR1 and CDR2 (germline): SGHVS, FQNEAQ. CDR3 length equals 11 residues. CDR3 in DNA: TGTGCCAGCAGCTCCCACTACGAGCAGTACTTC. This encodes CASSSHYEQYF.

This clone was seen just once. The V call is TRBV5-6, the J call TRBJ2-7; the D gene is possibly TRBD2 (5 bases). This CDR3 contains 14 residues. V lost 0 bases to trimming and J lost 3 bases, with 10 bases between them. Germline CDR1 and CDR2: SGHDT and YYEEEE. As DNA, the CDR3 is TGTGCCAGCAGCTTGGGGACGGGATACTACGAGCAGTACTTC. Residues: CASSLGTGYYEQYF.

V and J are TRBV5-1 and TRBJ2-7; TRBD2 matches 9 bases. V gave up 0 bases and J gave up 2 bases; unmatched junction bases: 0. CDR1 SGHRS and CDR2 YFSETQ come from the germline V gene. This CDR3 contains 14 residues. The DNA for the CDR3 is TGCGCCAGCAGCTTGGTAGCGGGAGCCTACGAGCAGTACTTC. Translating gives CASSLVAGAYEQYF. The variable domain in full, with the rest retrieved from reference TRBV5-1 and TRBJ2-7, is KAGVTQTPRYLIKTRGQQVTLSCSPISGHRSVSWYQQTPGQGLQFLFEYFSETQRNKGNFPGRFSGRQFSNSRSEMNVSTLELGDSALYLCASSLVAGAYEQYFGPGTRLTVT.

This clone was detected a few times. The gene calls are TRBV19 and TRBJ1-1, with 7 bases matching TRBD1. Trimming cost V 5 bases and J 4 bases; bases outside gene matches: 10. The germline CDR1 and CDR2 sequences are LNHDA and SQIVND (reference sequence). This CDR3 has 15 residues. CDR3 bases: TGTGCCAGTAGTTTTCAACAGGGGACGGGCACTGAAGCTTTCTTT. Residues: CASSFQQGTGTEAFF.

This chain joins TRBV5-1 and TRBJ2-2; 7 bases line up with TRBD2. The germline CDR1 and CDR2 sequences are SGHRS and YFSETQ. V lost 1 base, J lost 5 bases, and 11 bases stayed unmatched. The CDR3 is 17 residues long. CDR3 residues: CASSLIVLAGETGELFF. As DNA, the CDR3 is TGCGCCAGCAGCTTGATAGTATTGGCGGGAGAAACCGGGGAGCTGTTTTTT.

The rearrangement uses TRBV5-1 and TRBJ1-6, with 9 bases that match TRBD1. The ends lost 5 bases at V and 8 bases at J; junction bases unmatched: 11. The CDR3 is 16 residues long. Germline-derived CDR1 and CDR2 are SGHRS and YFSETQ. The CDR3 sequence is CASRHTAGTGHSPLHF. The CDR3 DNA reads as TGCGCCAGCAGACACACTGCCGGGACAGGGCATTCACCCCTCCACTTT.

The DNA of the CDR3 is TGCGCCATCGCTATAGGGGCTGAAGCTTTCTTT. Translating gives CAIAIGAEAFF. The chain couples TRBV5-1 to TRBJ1-1, with D perhaps matching TRBD1 (5 bases). Trimming took off 9 bases at V and 6 bases at J, with 12 bases between the two ends. Germline CDR1 and CDR2: SGHRS and YFSETQ. The length of the CDR3 is 11 residues.

The chain employs TRBV5-1 and TRBJ2-3, with 8 positions matching TRBD1. Germline lookup yields CDR1 SGHRS and CDR2 YFSETQ. Trimming removed 1 base from V and 2 bases from J; junction bases left unmatched: 9. The CDR3 is made up of 17 amino acids. CDR3 amino acids: CASSLWTGRFVTDTQYF. CDR3 bases: TGCGCCAGCAGCTTGTGGACAGGGCGGTTTGTCACAGATACGCAGTATTTT.

This chain joins TRBV7-3 and TRBJ2-3, with 14 positions matching TRBD2. The J segment lost 3 bases and the V segment lost 2 bases, leaving 7 bases of the junction unmatched. Germline CDR1 reads SGHTA; CDR2 reads FQGTGA. This CDR3 has 18 residues. The CDR3 reads CASSLPGLAGDGTDTQYF. As DNA, the CDR3 is TGTGCCAGCAGCTTACCGGGACTAGCGGGAGACGGAACAGATACGCAGTATTTT.

The genes are TRBV20-1 and TRBJ1-1, with 8 bases lining up with TRBD1. The CDR3 has 11 amino acids. Unmatched junction bases numbered 6, after V lost 5 bases and J lost 10 bases. Per germline, CDR1 DFQATT and CDR2 SNEGSKA (reference sequence). The CDR3 loop reads CSAYGQGGAFF. CDR3 sequence (DNA): TGCAGTGCTTACGGACAGGGCGGAGCTTTCTTT.